One and the same sample provided the 21 T cell receptor beta chains below, sequenced in a study of T cells in Graves' hyperthyroidism and ophthalmopathy. The investigators amplified TCR beta CDR3 regions from RNA transcripts. A first-round RT-PCR of the TCR CDR3 used the HTBI primer set. Via MiXCR, TCRdb re-called the multiplex PCR reads, giving one row per CDR3 protein. Counted here are 550,000 to 700,000 distinct CDR3 sequences, roughly 46% occurring once; the ten biggest clones make up over 15%. Material for sequencing was peripheral blood or thyroid tissue (not recorded which). These receptors were taken from an adult woman with Graves' disease, either hyperthyroidism or ophthalmopathy (not recorded which).

CDR3: CAISFGGAYGYTF. Written as DNA, the CDR3 is TGTGCCATCAGTTTTGGAGGGGCCTATGGCTACACCTTC. The V call is TRBV10-3, the J call TRBJ1-2; perhaps TRBD1 as D (5 bases). CDR3 size: 13 residues. V dropped 5 bases and J dropped 4 bases, with 11 bases sitting between them. Germline CDR1 and CDR2: ENHRY and SYGVKD.

This rearrangement joins TRBV5-1 to TRBJ2-5, with TRBD2 matching 7 bases. CDR1 is SGHRS, CDR2 YFSETQ, per germline. The CDR3 covers 15 residues. The J segment lost 5 bases and the V segment lost 1 base, leaving 8 bases of the junction unmatched. CDR3 sequence: CASSLPAGDFETQYF. The CDR3 DNA sequence: TGCGCCAGCAGCTTGCCGGCGGGAGATTTTGAGACCCAGTACTTC.

The sample holds many counts of this clonotype. The rearrangement joins TRBV3-1 to TRBJ1-1, with D possibly being TRBD1 (5 bases). The V end lost 1 base, the J end lost 8 bases, and 11 bases lay between the germline ends. Germline V gives CDR1 LGHDT, CDR2 YNNKEL (reference sequence). The CDR3 runs to 13 residues. CDR3 DNA: TGTGCCAGCAGCCAAGGTGGGCGACAGGAAGCTTTCTTT. Its protein product is CASSQGGRQEAFF.

In its sample, this clonotype was seen many times. This chain links TRBV20-1 with TRBJ2-5, with no clear D. V lost 5 bases to trimming and J lost 5 bases, with 18 bases between them. The germline gives CDR1 DFQATT, CDR2 SNEGSKA (reference sequence). This CDR3 comprises 14 residues. CDR3 sequence reads: CSAPVTAIRETQYF. The CDR3 DNA reads as TGCAGTGCTCCGGTCACAGCCATCCGGGAGACCCAGTACTTC.

The chain links TRBV29-1 to TRBJ2-5, with TRBD1 matching 8 bases. Germline CDR1 is SQVTM and CDR2 is ANQGSEA. This CDR3 has 13 amino acids. After removal of 5 bases from V and 5 bases from J, the junction contained 7 bases not matched to a gene. CDR3 DNA: TGCAGCGTTTTGGACAGGGCGCCGGAGACCCAGTACTTC. Residues: CSVLDRAPETQYF.

This clonotype was seen at least ten times. J is TRBJ2-2 and V is TRBV6-2 or TRBV6-3; D uncertain. Germline V gives CDR1 MNHEY, CDR2 SVGEGT. This CDR3 has 12 amino acids. Trimming took 8 bases from V and 5 from J, leaving 9 bases between them. CDR3: CASLEGTGELFF. For the CDR3, the DNA is TGTGCCAGCTTAGAAGGGACCGGGGAGCTGTTTTTT.

The rearrangement joins TRBV12-3 or TRBV12-4 to TRBJ1-2; possible D gene TRBD1, 5 bases. The V end was cut by 5 bases, the J end by 3 bases, with 13 bases between. This CDR3 contains 14 residues. This CDR3 reads CASSDDSWDYGYTF. CDR3 sequence (DNA): TGTGCCAGCAGTGACGACAGTTGGGACTATGGCTACACCTTC.

The rearrangement joins TRBV7-9 to TRBJ2-2; D not certain. The germline CDR1 and CDR2 sequences are SEHNR and FQNEAQ (reference sequence). V was cut by 5 bases and J by 6 bases, with 7 bases left in between. The CDR3 spans 12 residues. As DNA, the CDR3 is TGTGCCAGCAGCGCAATCCCCGGGGAGCTGTTTTTT. Its protein is CASSAIPGELFF.

The chain uses TRBV7-9 and TRBJ1-2; no clear D. The germline CDR1 and CDR2 sequences are SEHNR and FQNEAQ (reference sequence). Between the trimmed V and J ends, which lost 5 bases and 7 bases, there was a span of 11 bases. There are 12 residues in the CDR3. The CDR3 is CASSNRVGGYTF. The CDR3 coding sequence is TGTGCCAGCAGCAATAGGGTGGGTGGCTACACCTTC.

This clonotype was recorded many times. V usage is TRBV7-9 and J usage is TRBJ2-1; D might be TRBD1 (5 bases). This CDR3 contains 15 residues. Germline assignment: CDR1 SEHNR and CDR2 FQNEAQ (reference sequence). V lost 2 bases and J lost 8, with 16 bases in between. The CDR3 sequence is CASSLRLPRVDEQFF. CDR3 sequence (DNA): TGTGCCAGCAGCTTAAGACTTCCCAGGGTCGATGAGCAGTTCTTC.

This clonotype was detected ten times or more. The rearrangement joins TRBV5-5 to TRBJ1-2; TRBD1 is a possible D gene (5 bases). The CDR3 runs 14 residues. V was trimmed by 2 bases and J by 3 bases, leaving 11 bases between them. Per the germline V gene, CDR1 is SGHKS and CDR2 is YYEKEE (reference sequence). The CDR3 sequence is CASSFPGAYYGYTF. CDR3 coding DNA: TGTGCCAGCAGCTTCCCCGGGGCTTACTATGGCTACACCTTC.

V usage is TRBV7-4 and J usage is TRBJ1-1; possibly TRBD1 for D (6 bases). The CDR3 loop spans 14 amino acids. V shed 5 bases and J shed 4 bases, with 14 bases lying between them. Germline values: CDR1 SGHVT, CDR2 SQSDAQ. In nucleotides, the CDR3 is TGTGCCAGCAGCGCAGGGGATAGGGTCACTGAAGCTTTCTTT. Its translation is CASSAGDRVTEAFF.

Ten or more counts support this clonotype. V usage is TRBV7-9 and J usage is TRBJ2-2; possible D gene TRBD1, 5 bases. The CDR3 totals 15 residues. V gave up 7 bases and J gave up 0 bases, with 12 bases separating them. Germline-derived CDR1 and CDR2 are SEHNR and FQNEAQ (reference sequence). The CDR3 spells CASTRQQTNTGELFF. CDR3 sequence (DNA): TGTGCCAGCACCCGACAGCAAACGAACACCGGGGAGCTGTTTTTT. Looking up the rest from reference TRBV7-9 and TRBJ2-2 gives the full variable domain: DTGVSQNPRHKITKRGQNVTFRCDPISEHNRLYWYRQTLGQGPEFLTYFQNEAQLEKSRLLSDRFSAERPKGSFSTLEIQRTEQGDSAMYLCASTRQQTNTGELFFGEGSRLTVL.

This clonotype was detected many times. The J gene is TRBJ2-2, the V gene TRBV24-1; 10 nucleotides line up with TRBD1. Trimming took 4 bases from V and 6 from J; bases not matched to a gene: 10. The germline CDR1 and CDR2 sequences are KGHDR and SFDVKD. This CDR3 comprises 17 residues. The CDR3 is CATSDPPGQGMAGELFF. DNA for the CDR3: TGTGCCACCAGTGACCCGCCGGGACAGGGGATGGCCGGGGAGCTGTTTTTT.

This clonotype showed up many times. J is TRBJ2-2 and V is TRBV7-9; 12 nucleotides line up with TRBD2. The ends lost 5 bases at V and 7 bases at J; junction bases unmatched: 2. The germline gives CDR1 SEHNR, CDR2 FQNEAQ (reference sequence). The CDR3 is made up of 14 amino acids. CDR3 amino acids: CASSPTSGSGELFF. DNA for the CDR3: TGTGCCAGCAGCCCGACTAGCGGGAGCGGGGAGCTGTTTTTT.

The rearrangement links TRBV15 to TRBJ1-4; weak D call: TRBD1 (5 bases). CDR3 length: 16 residues. V was cut by 3 bases and J by 8 bases, with 19 bases left in between. Germline CDR1 is LNHNV and CDR2 is YYDKDF (reference sequence). The chain's CDR3 is CATSSSRRAGSEKLFF. The CDR3 DNA sequence: TGTGCCACCAGCAGCTCAAGACGGGCAGGGTCGGAAAAACTGTTTTTT.

This clonotype has more than one count but fewer than ten. The chain joins TRBV5-8 to TRBJ2-3; the D gene is possibly TRBD1 (5 bases). V was cut by 3 bases and J by 2 bases, with 19 bases left in between. CDR1 is SGHTS, CDR2 YDEGEE, per germline. The length of the CDR3 is 17 residues. Written as DNA, the CDR3 is TGTGCCAGCAGCTGGGGTGGGCGAGTGACAGTCACAGATACGCAGTATTTT. Its protein product is CASSWGGRVTVTDTQYF.

This clonotype was seen ten or more times. V gene TRBV6-1 combines with J gene TRBJ1-3; D remains unclear. CDR3 length: 13 residues. Germline V lookup: CDR1 MNHNS, CDR2 SASEGT. V lost 10 bases and J 0 bases, leaving 10 bases between the germline ends. CDR3 sequence reads: CATTTDSGNTIYF. CDR3 sequence (DNA): TGTGCCACTACCACAGACTCTGGAAACACCATATATTTT.

This clonotype was counted many times. V and J are TRBV28 and TRBJ1-4; D is unresolved. The CDR3 extends over 9 amino acids. Germline lookup yields CDR1 MDHEN and CDR2 SYDVKM. DNA of the CDR3: TGTGACACCCATGAAAAACTGTTTTTT. Its translation: CDTHEKLFF.

The rearrangement joins TRBV2 to TRBJ2-5, with a possible D match to TRBD2 (5 bases). The CDR3 runs 14 residues. The V gene's germline CDR1 is SNHLY and CDR2 FYNNEI. The ends were cut back, 1 base at V and 5 bases at J, with 11 bases in the middle. This CDR3 is CASSEDASRETQYF. The CDR3 DNA is TGTGCCAGCAGTGAAGACGCTAGCAGGGAGACCCAGTACTTC. Variable domain in full (rest from reference TRBV2 and TRBJ2-5): EPEVTQTPSHQVTQMGQEVILRCVPISNHLYFYWYRQILGQKVEFLVSFYNNEISEKSEIFDDQFSVERPDGSNFTLKIRSTKLEDSAMYFCASSEDASRETQYFGPGTRLLVL.

The table lists this clonotype with a count of one. This chain connects TRBV10-2 to TRBJ1-5, with a weak D call TRBD1 (6 bases). Deletions cut 7 bases from V and 6 bases from J, with 13 bases between. CDR1 and CDR2 from the germline V gene are WSHSY and SAAADI. This CDR3 has 13 residues. Here the CDR3 DNA reads TGCGCCAGCACCCGGGGGGGGCCTCAGCCCCAGCATTTT. This encodes CASTRGGPQPQHF.